One and the same sample provided the 28 T cell receptor beta chains below, sequenced in a study of blood T cell repertoires in COVID-19 (dated by TCRdb to about 2020). Libraries were constructed by the immunoSEQ multiplex PCR assay. TCRdb retrieved this table from immuneACCESS and kept in-frame rearrangements only. Not all clones are present; in checked studies, unresolved V genes account for under half, and no reason is known for the remainder. The sample profile shows roughly 96,000 clones; roughly 82% of them were found once. The ten largest account for more than 15% of the sample. The specimen sequenced was peripheral blood. These TCRs come from an elderly man with acute or convalescent COVID-19.

The chain is built from TRBV18 and TRBJ2-3; TRBD1 matches 7 bases. This CDR3 is 15 amino acids long. Germline V CDR1 and CDR2: KGHSH, LQKENI. The ends lost 4 bases at V and 1 base at J; junction bases unmatched: 5. The CDR3 DNA reads as TGTGCCAGCTCACTCAACCAGGGGGGCACAGATACGCAGTATTTT. Protein: CASSLNQGGTDTQYF.

V gene TRBV9 combines with J gene TRBJ1-1; 10 bases fit TRBD1. Germline CDR1 and CDR2: SGDLS and YYNGEE. The V and J ends lost 1 base and 6 bases, in that order; junction bases with no gene match: 3. The CDR3 runs 14 residues. CDR3 region: CASSVTGQGAEAFF. CDR3 in DNA: TGTGCCAGCAGCGTAACAGGACAGGGGGCTGAAGCTTTCTTT. The complete variable domain, with remaining parts taken from reference TRBV9 and TRBJ1-1, reads DSGVTQTPKHLITATGQRVTLRCSPRSGDLSVYWYQQSLDQGLQFLIQYYNGEERAKGNILERFSAQQFPDLHSELNLSSLELGDSALYFCASSVTGQGAEAFFGQGTRLTVV.

The chain links TRBV11-2 to TRBJ2-7; 7 bases agree with TRBD1. V lost 5 bases to trimming and J lost 4 bases; unmatched junction nucleotides: 2. This CDR3 has 12 amino acids. Germline CDR1 is SGHAT and CDR2 is FQNNGV. The CDR3 nucleotides read TGTGCCAGCAGCCTGGGACAGTACGAGCAGTACTTC. It specifies CASSLGQYEQYF.

The DNA for the CDR3 is TGTGCCAGCAGCTTGGACAGGGTCGGCTATGGCTACACCTTC. Translation gives CASSLDRVGYGYTF. This chain connects TRBV5-4 to TRBJ1-2; D is perhaps TRBD1 (6 bases). Trimming took off 0 bases at V and 4 bases at J, with 10 bases between the two ends. The CDR3 runs to 14 residues. Germline V gives CDR1 SGHNT, CDR2 YYREEE (reference sequence). Filled out from reference TRBV5-4 and TRBJ1-2, the complete variable domain reads ETGVTQSPTHLIKTRGQQVTLRCSSQSGHNTVSWYQQALGQGPQFIFQYYREEENGRGNFPPRFSGLQFPNYSSELNVNALELDDSALYLCASSLDRVGYGYTFGSGTRLTVV.

The chain links TRBV19 to TRBJ2-2; a weak D match, TRBD1 (6 bases). This CDR3 is built from 14 residues. CDR1 and CDR2 from the germline V gene are LNHDA and SQIVND (reference sequence). V shed 3 bases and J shed 4 bases, with 9 bases lying between them. For the CDR3, the DNA is TGTGCCAGTAGTATCAGGGGCCGCACCGGGGAGCTGTTTTTT. As protein: CASSIRGRTGELFF.

V is TRBV7-8 and J is TRBJ1-2; no definite D call. The germline gives CDR1 SGHVS, CDR2 FQNEAQ. V lost 1 base to trimming and J lost 2 bases, with 8 bases between them. The length of the CDR3 is 14 residues. CDR3 loop: CASSLEAGNYGYTF. DNA for the CDR3: TGTGCCAGCAGCTTAGAGGCGGGGAACTATGGCTACACCTTC. Full variable domain (outside the CDR3, taken from reference TRBV7-8 and TRBJ1-2): GAGVSQSPRYKVAKRGQDVALRCDPISGHVSLFWYQQALGQGPEFLTYFQNEAQLDKSGLPSDRFFAERPEGSVSTLKIQRTQQEDSAVYLCASSLEAGNYGYTFGSGTRLTVV.

This clone is a singleton in its sample. The chain carries TRBV6-5 and TRBJ2-7, with no clear D. CDR3 length equals 13 residues. Trimming cost V 8 bases and J 6 bases, with 17 bases left between them. CDR1 is MNHEY, CDR2 SVGAGI, per germline. The CDR3 protein is CASLISLPGEQYF. CDR3 DNA: TGTGCCAGCCTAATTTCACTGCCGGGCGAGCAGTACTTC.

This chain uses TRBV10-2 with TRBJ1-5; D is uncertain. Germline V gene sequence: CDR1 WSHSY, CDR2 SAAADI. The CDR3 sequence is 14 residues long. Deletions cut 3 bases from V and 4 bases from J, with 10 bases between. As DNA, the CDR3 is TGCGCCAGCAGTGATTTTGGTGAGAATCAGCCCCAGCATTTT. Protein product: CASSDFGENQPQHF.

The chain combines TRBV5-1 with TRBJ1-5; weak D call: TRBD1 (5 bases). Between the trimmed V and J ends, which lost 3 bases and 4 bases, there was a span of 14 bases. This CDR3 is 15 amino acids long. CDR1 is SGHRS, CDR2 YFSETQ, per germline. CDR3 residues: CASSWGLVPNQPQHF. CDR3 bases: TGCGCCAGCAGCTGGGGCCTAGTGCCAAATCAGCCCCAGCATTTT.

The V and J genes are TRBV5-1 and TRBJ2-2, with 8 bases aligning to TRBD1. V lost 0 bases and J lost 5; bases outside the gene matches: 6. Germline CDR1 SGHRS, CDR2 YFSETQ. The CDR3 consists of 16 residues. The CDR3 region has the DNA TGCGCCAGCAGCTTGGGCCCCGACAGGGGTACCGGGGAGCTGTTTTTT. Its protein product is CASSLGPDRGTGELFF.

Note on this clone: An end of the junction differs from the germline gene, which may be a read error. The same CDR3 arises from other DNA sequences in this sample as well. V gene TRBV30 combines with J gene TRBJ2-7; the match to TRBD2 covers 14 bases. The CDR3 has 15 residues. Germline values: CDR1 GTSNPN, CDR2 SVGIG (reference sequence). CDR3 residues: CAWSPPGLAGAKQYF. Written as DNA, the CDR3 is TGCGCCTGGAGTCCCCCGGGACTAGCGGGAGCGAAGCAGTACTTC. Full variable domain (missing parts from reference TRBV30 and TRBJ2-7): SQTIHQWPATLVQPVGSPLSLECTVEGTSNPNLYWYRQAAGRGLQLLFYSVGIGQISSEVPQNLSASRPQDRQFILSSKKLLLSDSGFYLCAWSPPGLAGAKQYFGPGTRLTVT.

V and J are TRBV5-6 and TRBJ2-1; no clear D gene. This CDR3 is 15 amino acids long. The V gene lost 4 bases and the J gene lost 7 bases, with 18 bases spanning the gap. Germline lookup yields CDR1 SGHDT and CDR2 YYEEEE. The CDR3 DNA reads TGTGCCAGCAGCCTCACCCGCGCCCGGGTGAATGAGCAGTTCTTC. It codes for CASSLTRARVNEQFF. The full variable domain, with the rest looked up from reference TRBV5-6 and TRBJ2-1, is DAGVTQSPTHLIKTRGQQVTLRCSPKSGHDTVSWYQQALGQGPQFIFQYYEEEERQRGNFPDRFSGHQFPNYSSELNVNALLLGDSALYLCASSLTRARVNEQFFGPGTRLTVL.

The genes are TRBV6-5 and TRBJ2-2; 7 bases are shared with TRBD2. CDR1 is MNHEY and CDR2 is SVGAGI in the germline V gene. The CDR3 consists of 14 residues. V shed 4 bases and J 8 bases; nucleotides not matched to a gene: 7. CDR3 sequence (DNA): TGTGCCAGCAGTTCGGGACTAAGGGAAGGGGAGCTGTTTTTT. Its protein is CASSSGLREGELFF.

The chain combines TRBV7-9 with TRBJ1-6; D is perhaps TRBD1 (5 bases). This CDR3 has 16 amino acids. Per the germline V gene, CDR1 is SEHNR and CDR2 is FQNEAQ (reference sequence). Trimming pared 0 bases from V and 5 bases from J, leaving 11 bases between. The CDR3 DNA reads as TGTGCCAGCAGCTTAGCGGGGACTGGAAATAATTCACCCCTCCACTTT. This gives the protein CASSLAGTGNNSPLHF.

The chain combines TRBV6-5 with TRBJ2-1; 9 nucleotides agree with TRBD2. The trim removed 6 bases at V and 2 bases at J, leaving 5 bases unmatched. CDR3 length: 15 amino acids. Germline assignment: CDR1 MNHEY and CDR2 SVGAGI. The CDR3 region has the DNA TGTGCCAGCAGATACGCTAGCGGGACCTACAATGAGCAGTTCTTC. This encodes CASRYASGTYNEQFF.

The chain employs TRBV7-9 and TRBJ1-1; D may be TRBD1 (5 bases). The CDR3 is 19 amino acids. V was pared by 4 bases and J by 3 bases, with 27 bases between. CDR1 and CDR2 from the germline V gene are SEHNR and FQNEAQ (reference sequence). The CDR3 DNA is TGTGCCAGCAGCTCGACCCGGGGGACTAGTCGTACTGGGGACACTGAAGCTTTCTTT. Its protein product is CASSSTRGTSRTGDTEAFF.

This clone was detected a few times. This rearrangement joins TRBV7-2 to TRBJ2-7; a weak D match, TRBD2 (6 bases). This CDR3 has 15 residues. Trimming pared 5 bases from V and 5 bases from J, leaving 19 bases between. From germline, CDR1 is SGHTA and CDR2 FQGNSA. This CDR3 is CASSPGGAARDEQYF. CDR3 nucleotides: TGTGCCAGCAGCCCTGGCGGGGCGGCCCGTGACGAGCAGTACTTC.

In nucleotides, the CDR3 is TGTGCCAGCACCATTACAGATACGCAGTATTTT. Protein product: CASTITDTQYF. J is TRBJ2-3 and V is TRBV12-3 or TRBV12-4; no clear D gene. The CDR3 length is 11 residues. Trimming removed 7 bases at V and 3 bases at J, with 5 bases between.

The CDR3 loop is CASSEGRQGNQPQHF. In DNA form, the CDR3 reads TGTGCCAGCAGTGAAGGGAGACAGGGGAATCAGCCCCAGCATTTT. The chain joins TRBV6-1 to TRBJ1-5, with 8 bases lining up with TRBD1. In germline, CDR1 is MNHNS, CDR2 SASEGT. J was trimmed by 4 bases and V by 1 base; bases with no gene match: 3. The CDR3 runs to 15 residues.

The J gene is TRBJ1-1, the V gene TRBV6-5; the D gene is possibly TRBD1 (5 bases). The ends were cut back, 0 bases at V and 1 base at J, with 9 bases in the middle. This CDR3 has 15 residues. The germline CDR1 and CDR2 sequences are MNHEY and SVGAGI. CDR3 in amino acids: CASSYSGHANTEAFF. The CDR3 DNA reads TGTGCCAGCAGTTACTCCGGACACGCGAACACTGAAGCTTTCTTT.

This chain connects TRBV18 to TRBJ1-1; no firm D call. Germline CDR1 and CDR2: KGHSH and LQKENI. This CDR3 region has 13 residues. Trimming pared 3 bases from V and 0 bases from J, leaving 5 bases between. The CDR3 DNA sequence: TGTGCCAGCTCACCGTCAATGAACACTGAAGCTTTCTTT. This gives the protein CASSPSMNTEAFF. The whole variable domain, remainder taken from reference TRBV18 and TRBJ1-1, is NAGVMQNPRHLVRRRGQEARLRCSPMKGHSHVYWYRQLPEEGLKFMVYLQKENIIDESGMPKERFSAEFPKEGPSILRIQQVVRGDSAAYFCASSPSMNTEAFFGQGTRLTVV.

The V gene is TRBV5-6, the J gene TRBJ2-7, with D perhaps matching TRBD1 (6 bases). This CDR3 is 14 amino acids long. V was pared by 3 bases and J by 7 bases, with 17 bases between. Germline-derived CDR1 and CDR2 are SGHDT and YYEEEE. In nucleotides, the CDR3 is TGTGCCAGCAGCTGGAAATCAGGGGTGTTAGAGCAGTACTTC. Encoded protein: CASSWKSGVLEQYF.

This chain joins TRBV10-2 and TRBJ2-4, with TRBD2 as a possible D gene (6 bases). This CDR3 is 15 amino acids long. Germline values: CDR1 WSHSY, CDR2 SAAADI. V was trimmed by 7 bases and J by 1 base, leaving 14 bases between them. CDR3 sequence (DNA): TGCGCCAGCAAAGGACAAGGGAGGGCCAAAAACATTCAGTACTTC. Protein: CASKGQGRAKNIQYF.

This chain uses TRBV11-2 with TRBJ2-2; a possible D gene is TRBD1 (6 bases). V lost 5 bases and J 6 bases, leaving 19 bases between the germline ends. The CDR3 spans 16 residues. Germline V gene data show CDR1 as SGHAT and CDR2 as FQNNGV. The CDR3 spells CASSPLGWTAAGELFF. The CDR3, as DNA: TGTGCCAGCAGCCCTTTGGGCTGGACAGCGGCCGGGGAGCTGTTTTTT.

This clone was observed a single time. This CDR3 is CASALAANTGELFF. The CDR3 nucleotides read TGTGCTAGTGCCCTAGCGGCGAACACCGGGGAGCTGTTTTTT. V is TRBV12-5 and J is TRBJ2-2, with 7 bases fitting TRBD2. This CDR3 is 14 amino acids long. Per the germline V gene, CDR1 is LGHNT and CDR2 is FRNRAP. Germline trimming cut 7 bases from V and 0 bases from J; bases unmatched to any gene: 2.

The CDR3 DNA is TGTGCCATCAGTGAGTCGGTCCCCAGCGGGAGGCCCACCTCCTCCTACAATGAGCAGTTCTTC. Its protein is CAISESVPSGRPTSSYNEQFF. The chain links TRBV10-3 to TRBJ2-1, with TRBD2 matching over 9 bases. Germline values: CDR1 ENHRY, CDR2 SYGVKD. J gave up 0 bases and V 0 bases, and 15 bases lay outside the gene matches. This CDR3 has 21 residues.

This chain joins TRBV29-1 and TRBJ1-1, with D tentatively TRBD1 (5 bases). The CDR3 length is 12 residues. Germline-derived CDR1 and CDR2 are SQVTM and ANQGSEA. V was trimmed by 4 bases and J by 1 base, leaving 7 bases between them. In DNA, the CDR3 is TGCAGCGTTGGAACAGGGAACACTGAAGCTTTCTTT. This encodes CSVGTGNTEAFF.

This chain uses TRBV30 with TRBJ2-7, with D uncertain. The CDR3 consists of 11 residues. Germline CDR1 and CDR2: GTSNPN and SVGIG (reference sequence). V dropped 5 bases and J dropped 3 bases, with 8 bases sitting between them. DNA of the CDR3: TGTGCCTGGGGACCAGACTACGAGCAGTACTTC. Its protein is CAWGPDYEQYF.